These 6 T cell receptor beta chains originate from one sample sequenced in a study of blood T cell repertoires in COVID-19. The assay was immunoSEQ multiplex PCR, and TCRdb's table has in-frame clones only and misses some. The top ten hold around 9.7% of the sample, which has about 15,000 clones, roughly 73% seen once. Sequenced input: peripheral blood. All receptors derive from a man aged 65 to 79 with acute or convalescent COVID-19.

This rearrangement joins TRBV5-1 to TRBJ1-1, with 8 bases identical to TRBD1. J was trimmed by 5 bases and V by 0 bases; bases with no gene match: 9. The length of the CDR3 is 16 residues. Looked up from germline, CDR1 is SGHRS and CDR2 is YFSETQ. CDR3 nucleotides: TGCGCCAGCAGCTTGGCCTCGGGACAGGTCGCAACTGAAGCTTTCTTT. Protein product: CASSLASGQVATEAFF.

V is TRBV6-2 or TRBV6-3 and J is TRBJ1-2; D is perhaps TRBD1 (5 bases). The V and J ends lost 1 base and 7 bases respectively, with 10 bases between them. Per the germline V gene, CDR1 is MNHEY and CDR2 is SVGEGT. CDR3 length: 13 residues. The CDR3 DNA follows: TGTGCCAGCAGTTACTTCCAGGGAAGTGGCTACACCTTC. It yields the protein CASSYFQGSGYTF.

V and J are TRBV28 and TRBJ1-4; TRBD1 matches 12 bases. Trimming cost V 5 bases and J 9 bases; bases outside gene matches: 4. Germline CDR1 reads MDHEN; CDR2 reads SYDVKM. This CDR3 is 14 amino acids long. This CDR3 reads CASSGTGGFKKLFF. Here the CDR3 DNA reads TGTGCCAGCAGTGGGACAGGGGGCTTTAAAAAACTGTTTTTT. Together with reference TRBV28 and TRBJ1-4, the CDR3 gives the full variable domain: DVKVTQSSRYLVKRTGEKVFLECVQDMDHENMFWYRQDPGLGLRLIYFSYDVKMKEKGDIPEGYSVSREKKERFSLILESASTNQTSMYLCASSGTGGFKKLFFGSGTQLSVL.

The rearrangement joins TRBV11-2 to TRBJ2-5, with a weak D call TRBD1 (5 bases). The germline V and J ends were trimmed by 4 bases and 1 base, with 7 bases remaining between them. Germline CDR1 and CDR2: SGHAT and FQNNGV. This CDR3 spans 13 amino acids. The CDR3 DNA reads TGTGCCAGCAGCTGGGGCAGCCAAGAGACCCAGTACTTC. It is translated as CASSWGSQETQYF. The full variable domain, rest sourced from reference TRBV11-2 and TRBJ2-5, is EAGVAQSPRYKIIEKRQSVAFWCNPISGHATLYWYQQILGQGPKLLIQFQNNGVVDDSQLPKDRFSAERLKGVDSTLKIQPAKLEDSAVYLCASSWGSQETQYFGPGTRLLVL.

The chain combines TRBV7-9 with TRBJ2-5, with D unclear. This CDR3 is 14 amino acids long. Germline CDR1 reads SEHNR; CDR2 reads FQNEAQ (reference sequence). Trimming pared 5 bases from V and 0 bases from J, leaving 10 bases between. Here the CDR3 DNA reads TGTGCCAGCAGCGTAGACACCGACCAAGAGACCCAGTACTTC. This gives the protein CASSVDTDQETQYF.

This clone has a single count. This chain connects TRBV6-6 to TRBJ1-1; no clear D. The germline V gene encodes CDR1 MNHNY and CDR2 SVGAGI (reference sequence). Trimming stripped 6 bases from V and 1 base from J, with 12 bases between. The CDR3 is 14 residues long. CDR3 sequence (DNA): TGTGCCAGCAGGAGCACGCTCTGGAACACTGAAGCTTTCTTT. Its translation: CASRSTLWNTEAFF.